These 5 T cell receptor beta chains came from one sample sequenced in a study of T cells after yellow fever vaccination. TCRdb re-called the 5' RACE reads with MiXCR, one entry per CDR3 protein. The sample records hundreds of thousands of distinct CDR3 sequences, under 9% being singletons. This material consisted of CD4+ T cells sorted from PBMCs, taken 5 days after the yellow fever booster vaccination. These receptors all come from a man between 18 and 35 years old who received the YFV17D yellow fever vaccine.

This clonotype has just a few counts. The chain carries TRBV28 and TRBJ2-1, with 11 bases aligning to TRBD2. Germline V lookup: CDR1 MDHEN, CDR2 SYDVKM. J lost 4 bases, V lost 6 bases, and 8 bases had no gene match. The CDR3 consists of 16 residues. The CDR3: CASRQYTSGGYNEQFF. The DNA for the CDR3 is TGTGCCAGCAGGCAGTACACTAGCGGGGGTTACAATGAGCAGTTCTTC.

This clonotype has more than one count but fewer than ten. This chain links TRBV4-1 with TRBJ1-4, with 9 bases that match TRBD1. There are 17 residues in the CDR3. Germline V gene sequence: CDR1 MGHRA, CDR2 YSYEKL. V trimming: 4 bases; J trimming: 6 bases; junction bases outside the gene matches: 12. CDR3 sequence reads: CASSREKTRQGDEKLFF. CDR3 in DNA: TGCGCCAGCAGCCGCGAAAAGACCCGACAGGGGGATGAAAAACTGTTTTTT.

V and J are TRBV7-9 and TRBJ2-2, with D possibly TRBD1 on 5 matching bases. CDR1 SEHNR and CDR2 FQNEAQ come from the germline V gene (reference sequence). V was pared by 2 bases and J by 3 bases, with 10 bases between. CDR3 length: 15 residues. CDR3 nucleotide sequence: TGTGCCAGCAGCTTATTCTCAGGGTACACCGGGGAGCTGTTTTTT. It specifies CASSLFSGYTGELFF.

The rearrangement uses TRBV2 and TRBJ2-1, with 10 bases lining up with TRBD1. The CDR3 loop spans 13 amino acids. J was trimmed by 5 bases and V by 9 bases; bases with no gene match: 4. CDR1 is SNHLY and CDR2 is FYNNEI in the germline V gene. The CDR3 protein is CARGQGRDNEQFF. As DNA, the CDR3 is TGTGCCAGGGGACAGGGGAGAGACAATGAGCAGTTCTTC.

This clonotype was detected a few times. The V and J genes are TRBV7-2 and TRBJ2-5; D remains unclear. The V gene lost 5 bases and the J gene lost 1 base, with 11 bases spanning the gap. Germline V gene data show CDR1 as SGHTA and CDR2 as FQGNSA. This CDR3 has 14 amino acids. CDR3 sequence: CASSGYSTQETQYF. The DNA of the CDR3 is TGTGCCAGCAGCGGTTACTCCACCCAAGAGACCCAGTACTTC.